These T cell receptor beta chains were read from a single sample in a study of cytomegalovirus exposure and HLA in healthy donors. TCRdb's table, derived via immunoSEQ multiplex PCR, lists solely in-frame clones and lacks some. The sample consists of about 140,000 clones, around 82% of them appearing once. Sequenced sample: PBMCs. Receptors originate from a man between 18 and 29 years old in good health and CMV-seropositive. Each CDR3 is given with its conserved first and last residue. The D gene is left open where the match is weak. Not all rows give a size; the values are once, few, many and, for expanded clones, a class.

v_call	d_call	clone_size	j_call	cdr3_aa	cdr3_nt
TRBV6-6	TRBD1	NA	TRBJ1-2	CASSFPGQGYGYTF	TGTGCCAGCAGTTTTCCGGGACAGGGATATGGCTACACCTTC
TRBV28	NA	NA	TRBJ1-5	CASSLNRANQPQHF	TGTGCCAGCAGTTTAAACAGGGCCAATCAGCCCCAGCATTTT
TRBV2	NA	NA	TRBJ1-2	CASSPRREHGYTF	TGTGCCAGCAGTCCCCGCCGGGAGCATGGCTACACCTTC
TRBV4-1	NA	NA	TRBJ2-7	CASSQEGPYEQYF	TGCGCCAGCAGCCAAGAGGGCCCCTACGAGCAGTACTTC
TRBV15	NA	NA	TRBJ1-1	CATYLGTLRATEAFF	TGTGCCACCTACCTTGGGACATTAAGGGCCACTGAAGCTTTCTTT
TRBV18	TRBD2	NA	TRBJ2-7	CASSSGLAGEGYF	TGTGCCAGCTCATCGGGACTAGCGGGAGAGGGGTACTTC
TRBV6-5	TRBD1	NA	TRBJ2-7	CASRTGTGAHEQYF	TGTGCCAGCAGGACCGGGACAGGGGCGCACGAGCAGTACTTC
TRBV19	NA	NA	TRBJ1-1	CASSILTEAFF	TGTGCCAGTAGTATCCTAACTGAAGCTTTCTTT
TRBV9	NA	NA	TRBJ2-7	CASSTGSTYEQYF	TGTGCCAGCAGCACCGGGTCTACCTACGAGCAGTACTTC
TRBV5-6	NA	NA	TRBJ1-2	CASTGGDYYGYTF	TGTGCCAGCACAGGAGGGGATTACTATGGCTACACCTTC
TRBV2	NA	NA	TRBJ2-3	CASSGDILTSTDTQYF	TGTGCCAGCAGTGGGGACATCCTGACTAGCACAGATACGCAGTATTTT
TRBV5-3	TRBD1	few	TRBJ1-1	CARSPGGGNTEAFF	TGTGCCAGAAGCCCAGGGGGCGGGAACACTGAAGCTTTCTTT
TRBV4-2	TRBD2	NA	TRBJ2-5	CASSQDGGTSGSMETQYF	TGTGCCAGCAGCCAAGATGGGGGGACTAGCGGGAGCATGGAGACCCAGTACTTC
TRBV21-1	NA	NA	TRBJ1-2	CASSNFLSKQRLYGYTF	TGTGCCAGCAGCAACTTCCTGTCTAAGCAGCGCCTCTATGGCTACACCTTC
TRBV6-5	NA	NA	TRBJ1-5	CASSPDQGNQPQHF	TGTGCCAGCAGTCCCGATCAGGGTAATCAGCCCCAGCATTTT
TRBV7-9	NA	NA	TRBJ2-1	CASSPRGGGSSYNEQFF	TGTGCCAGCAGCCCTAGAGGGGGGGGTAGCTCCTACAATGAGCAGTTCTTC
TRBV28	TRBD2	NA	TRBJ2-7	CASSFEAGGQRFYEQYF	TGTGCCAGCAGCTTCGAGGCGGGAGGGCAACGATTCTACGAGCAGTACTTC
TRBV28	TRBD2	NA	TRBJ2-2	CASSLASGRAGELFF	TGTGCCAGCAGTTTGGCAAGCGGGAGAGCCGGGGAGCTGTTTTTT
TRBV28	NA	NA	TRBJ1-2	CASSFAGASGYTF	TGTGCCAGCAGTTTTGCAGGGGCCTCTGGCTACACCTTC
TRBV7-9	NA	NA	TRBJ1-2	CASSLIGYYARGYTF	TGTGCCAGCAGCTTGATAGGATACTACGCCCGGGGCTACACCTTC
TRBV5-6	NA	NA	TRBJ1-1	CASSLGASYTEAFF	TGTGCCAGCAGCTTGGGGGCCAGCTACACTGAAGCTTTCTTT
TRBV7-2	TRBD1	NA	TRBJ2-7	CASSLNRDRVHEQYF	TGTGCCAGCAGTTTGAACCGGGACAGGGTCCACGAGCAGTACTTC
TRBV11-3	NA	NA	TRBJ2-5	CASSAGGQETQYF	TGTGCCAGCAGCGCCGGGGGCCAAGAGACCCAGTACTTC
TRBV5-6	TRBD1	NA	TRBJ2-7	CASSPGQVYEQYF	TGTGCCAGCAGCCCGGGACAGGTCTACGAGCAGTACTTC
TRBV5-1	TRBD1	NA	TRBJ1-2	CASSFGTGLYGYTF	TGCGCCAGCAGCTTCGGGACAGGGCTCTATGGCTACACCTTC
TRBV28	TRBD1	NA	TRBJ1-5	CASYMTGATQPQHF	TGTGCCAGCTACATGACAGGGGCTACTCAGCCCCAGCATTTT
TRBV11-2	NA	NA	TRBJ2-7	CASSSRGAGGEQYF	TGTGCCAGCAGCTCCCGGGGTGCAGGAGGGGAGCAGTACTTC
TRBV27	NA	once	TRBJ2-2	CASSYQGKTGELFF	TGTGCCAGCAGTTACCAGGGGAAAACCGGGGAGCTGTTTTTT
TRBV30	NA	NA	TRBJ1-3	CAWSGEDTIYF	TGTGCCTGGAGTGGGGAGGACACCATATATTTT
TRBV7-6	TRBD1	few	TRBJ1-2	CASSFRQGANYGYTF	TGTGCCAGCAGCTTTAGACAGGGCGCCAACTATGGCTACACCTTC
TRBV15	NA	NA	TRBJ1-5	CATSRDQVRALNQPQHF	TGTGCCACCAGCAGAGATCAGGTCAGGGCCCTCAATCAGCCCCAGCATTTT
TRBV28	TRBD2	NA	TRBJ2-2	CASSLWGLAGEGTGELFF	TGTGCCAGCAGTTTGTGGGGACTAGCGGGAGAGGGCACCGGGGAGCTGTTTTTT
TRBV29-1	NA	few	TRBJ1-2	CSVAGNYGYTF	TGCAGCGTTGCCGGGAACTATGGCTACACCTTC
TRBV19	TRBD1	NA	TRBJ1-5	CASSIRQGDGQPQHF	TGTGCCAGTAGTATCCGGCAGGGGGACGGTCAGCCCCAGCATTTT
TRBV28	NA	once	TRBJ1-1	CASSLAERGAFF	TGTGCCAGCAGTTTAGCGGAACGGGGAGCTTTCTTT
TRBV27	TRBD2	NA	TRBJ2-5	CASSPTSGGQSQYF	TGTGCCAGCAGTCCTACTAGCGGGGGACAGTCCCAGTACTTC
TRBV29-1	TRBD1	NA	TRBJ1-4	CSAGQAGNEKLFF	TGCAGCGCAGGACAGGCGGGGAATGAAAAACTGTTTTTT
TRBV28	NA	NA	TRBJ2-1	CASSFIGDENEQFF	TGTGCCAGCAGTTTTATCGGGGATGAGAATGAGCAGTTCTTC
TRBV5-4	TRBD2	NA	TRBJ2-6	CASSFLTSGRLGGANVLTF	TGTGCCAGCAGCTTCCTGACTAGCGGGAGGCTAGGAGGGGCCAACGTCCTGACTTTC
TRBV19	TRBD2	NA	TRBJ2-1	CASLSGRAYNEQFF	TGTGCCAGCCTTAGCGGGAGGGCCTACAATGAGCAGTTCTTC
TRBV7-9	TRBD2	once	TRBJ2-1	CASSPWTSGISSEQFF	TGTGCCAGCAGCCCATGGACTAGCGGGATTAGTAGTGAGCAGTTCTTC
TRBV7-8	NA	NA	TRBJ1-5	CASSLRGGGFGNQPQHF	TGTGCCAGCAGCCTCCGGGGGGGAGGGTTCGGCAATCAGCCCCAGCATTTT
TRBV5-1	NA	once	TRBJ1-1	CASSLTGMNTEAFF	TGCGCCAGCAGCTTAACAGGTATGAACACTGAAGCTTTCTTT
TRBV2	TRBD1	NA	TRBJ1-3	CASEDRALLSSSGNTIYF	TGTGCCAGCGAAGACAGGGCCCTACTATCCTCCTCTGGAAACACCATATATTTT
TRBV9	NA	few	TRBJ1-3	CASSVGGTYGGNTIYF	TGTGCCAGCAGCGTAGGCGGCACTTATGGAGGAAACACCATATATTTT
TRBV27	NA	NA	TRBJ1-1	CASSFQGTEAFF	TGTGCCAGCAGTTTCCAGGGCACTGAAGCTTTCTTT
TRBV5-1	TRBD2	NA	TRBJ2-3	CASSSGEGTDTQYF	TGCGCCAGCAGTTCCGGGGAGGGGACAGATACGCAGTATTTT
TRBV7-9	TRBD1	NA	TRBJ2-7	CASSLGQGARGEQYF	TGTGCCAGCAGCTTAGGACAGGGGGCGCGAGGCGAGCAGTACTTC
TRBV7-9	NA	NA	TRBJ2-3	CASSSNGGAFTDTQYF	TGTGCCAGCAGTTCCAACGGAGGGGCCTTCACAGATACGCAGTATTTT
TRBV4-1	TRBD2	NA	TRBJ2-5	CASSQEHGLAGDSGETQYF	TGCGCCAGCAGCCAAGAACATGGCCTGGCGGGAGATTCCGGTGAGACCCAGTACTTC
TRBV27	NA	NA	TRBJ1-1	CASSTWTDTEAFF	TGTGCCAGCAGTACTTGGACAGACACTGAAGCTTTCTTT